The next 8 T cell receptor beta chains were all read from a single sample in a study of shared clonotypes between healthy human individuals. The table came from immunoSEQ multiplex PCR; TCRdb's copy has only in-frame clones and leaves some out. The data contain 600,000 to 750,000 clones, roughly 88% of them singletons. Sequenced input: memory CD8+ T cells from PBMCs. Indicated subset: CD45RO+ cells pooled with CCR7-negative TemRA cells. The receptors derive from a young man in good health. Some clones in this sample may be carry-over from other donors' samples.

V and J are TRBV15 and TRBJ2-1, with TRBD1 matching 8 bases. The CDR3 covers 18 residues. The germline gives CDR1 LNHNV, CDR2 YYDKDF (reference sequence). The trim removed 3 bases at V and 4 bases at J, leaving 14 bases unmatched. The CDR3 is CATSSPGSRTGKYNEQFF. The CDR3 DNA sequence: TGTGCCACCAGCAGCCCCGGTAGTCGGACAGGGAAATACAATGAGCAGTTCTTC.

This chain joins TRBV25-1 and TRBJ2-2; D possibly matches TRBD1 or TRBD2 (6 bases each). Germline V CDR1 and CDR2: MGHDK, SYGVNS. This CDR3 is 11 amino acids long. Trimming pared 8 bases from V and 8 bases from J, leaving 9 bases between. As DNA, the CDR3 is TGTGCCAGCTGGGGGGCTGGGGAGCTGTTTTTT. Encoded protein: CASWGAGELFF.

This sequence joins TRBV13 and TRBJ2-5, with 12 bases lining up with TRBD2. The V gene's germline CDR1 is PRHDT and CDR2 FYEKMQ (reference sequence). The J segment lost 1 base and the V segment lost 4 bases, leaving 4 bases of the junction unmatched. CDR3 length: 16 amino acids. In nucleotides, the CDR3 is TGTGCCAGCAGCTCAAGGACTAGCGGGACCCAAGAGACCCAGTACTTC. It encodes CASSSRTSGTQETQYF.

The rearrangement uses TRBV10-3 and TRBJ1-3, with D maybe TRBD1 (6 bases). The CDR3 loop spans 14 amino acids. V shed 10 bases and J shed 0 bases, with 13 bases lying between them. CDR1 is ENHRY, CDR2 SYGVKD, per germline. This chain's CDR3 is CASWDIYSGNTIYF. The DNA of the CDR3 is TGTGCCAGCTGGGACATATACTCTGGAAACACCATATATTTT.

The chain combines TRBV4-1 with TRBJ2-6, with D hard to call. V was clipped by 1 base and J by 3 bases, with 10 bases between them. Germline values: CDR1 MGHRA, CDR2 YSYEKL. The CDR3 has 16 residues. The CDR3 region is CASSQGLFGGANVLTF. The CDR3 DNA reads TGCGCCAGCAGCCAAGGACTCTTCGGTGGGGCCAACGTCCTGACTTTC.

CDR3: CASAFRQEQAFF. CDR3 DNA sequence: TGTGCCAGCGCATTCCGACAGGAACAGGCTTTCTTT. This rearrangement joins TRBV19 to TRBJ1-1, with a possible D match to TRBD1 (6 bases). Trimming removed 9 bases from V and 11 bases from J, with 19 bases in between. Germline CDR1 is LNHDA and CDR2 is SQIVND (reference sequence). The CDR3 extends over 12 amino acids.

The chain recombines TRBV4-1 with TRBJ2-1; D remains ambiguous. Germline CDR1 is MGHRA and CDR2 is YSYEKL. The length of the CDR3 is 15 residues. The V end lost 2 bases, the J end lost 7 bases, and 15 bases lay between the germline ends. The CDR3 spells CASSQFRTQGNEQFF. DNA of the CDR3: TGCGCCAGCAGCCAATTTAGGACGCAAGGTAATGAGCAGTTCTTC.

The V gene is TRBV27, the J gene TRBJ2-7; D may match TRBD1 or TRBD2 (5 bases each). Per the germline V gene, CDR1 is MNHEY and CDR2 is SMNVEV (reference sequence). Trimming took 3 bases from V and 7 from J, leaving 13 bases between them. The CDR3 has 13 residues. This CDR3 reads CASSLSGTGEQYF. The CDR3 nucleotides are TGTGCCAGCAGTTTGTCAGGGACGGGAGAGCAGTACTTC.